This T cell receptor (beta chain) appears in the sequencing data of a study of cytomegalovirus exposure and HLA in healthy donors. About the research overall: Roughly 85 million unique TCRs from HLA-typed donors made up an early data release. General study points: A prior analysis recorded that most TCR beta V segments were productive about 90% or about 30% of the time. Associated with cytomegalovirus, according to the listing, were fewer than 200 TCR beta chains.

The study ran its PCR with 60 Vbeta and 13 Jbeta primers. Here immunoSEQ multiplex PCR was the method, and the copy in TCRdb shows in-frame clones only, minus some. The repertoire holds more than 70,000 clones, with roughly 80% as singletons. Details on this clone: What it binds is not known.

Trimming removed 4 bases from V and 4 bases from J; junction bases left unmatched: 13. The CDR3 is 17 residues long. Germline values: CDR1 SGDLS, CDR2 YYNGEE. Specimen: PBMCs. This TCR was recovered from a man in his forties or fifties in good health and CMV-seronegative. The rearrangement links TRBV9 to TRBJ2-1; 8 positions match TRBD2. The CDR3 reads CASSTYGGGVTYNEQFF. The CDR3 DNA is TGTGCCAGCAGCACCTACGGGGGGGGCGTAACTTACAATGAGCAGTTCTTC. Complete variable domain (other parts from reference TRBV9 and TRBJ2-1): DSGVTQTPKHLITATGQRVTLRCSPRSGDLSVYWYQQSLDQGLQFLIQYYNGEERAKGNILERFSAQQFPDLHSELNLSSLELGDSALYFCASSTYGGGVTYNEQFFGPGTRLTVL.